This T cell receptor (beta chain) comes out of a study of cytomegalovirus exposure and HLA in healthy donors. Study as a whole: A preliminary data release comprised roughly 80 million unique TCRs obtained from HLA-typed donors.

General study findings and limits: No immune exposure information besides CMV serostatus was available.

Use of 60 Vbeta and 13 Jbeta primers characterized the PCR. Method: immunoSEQ multiplex PCR; TCRdb's copy keeps in-frame clones and lacks some. The sample has approximately 180,000 clones; more than 70% are singletons. Notes on this clone: Its antigen is as yet unknown.

The TCR was taken from a woman aged 40 to 49 in good health and CMV-seronegative. Sequenced sample: PBMCs.

Here the CDR3 DNA reads TGCGCCAGCAGCCAAGATTGGGCAGGACAGGGACTTCTTAATGAAAAACTGTTTTTT. It is translated as CASSQDWAGQGLLNEKLFF. The chain recombines TRBV4-3 with TRBJ1-4, with 8 bases aligning to TRBD1. V trimming: 0 bases; J trimming: 4 bases; junction bases outside the gene matches: 13. This CDR3 region has 19 residues. Germline V gives CDR1 LGHNA, CDR2 YSLEER.